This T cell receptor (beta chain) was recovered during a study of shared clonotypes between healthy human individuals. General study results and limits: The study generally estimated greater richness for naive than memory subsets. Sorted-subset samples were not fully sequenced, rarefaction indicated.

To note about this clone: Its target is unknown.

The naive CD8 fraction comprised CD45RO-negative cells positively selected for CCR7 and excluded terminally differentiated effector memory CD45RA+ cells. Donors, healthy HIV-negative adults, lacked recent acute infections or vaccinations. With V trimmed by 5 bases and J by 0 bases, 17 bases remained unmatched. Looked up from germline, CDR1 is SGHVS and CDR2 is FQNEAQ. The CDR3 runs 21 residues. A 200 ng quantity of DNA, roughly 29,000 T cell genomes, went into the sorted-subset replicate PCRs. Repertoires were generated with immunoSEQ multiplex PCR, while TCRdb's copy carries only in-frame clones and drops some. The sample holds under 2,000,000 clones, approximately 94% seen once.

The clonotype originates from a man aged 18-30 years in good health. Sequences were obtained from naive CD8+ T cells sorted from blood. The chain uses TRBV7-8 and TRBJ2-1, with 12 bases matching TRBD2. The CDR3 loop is CASSATSSAGLAGSSYNEQFF. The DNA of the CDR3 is TGTGCCAGCAGCGCTACTAGCTCGGCCGGACTAGCGGGGAGCTCCTACAATGAGCAGTTCTTC.